Sequencing of this T cell receptor beta chain was carried out in a study of cytomegalovirus exposure and HLA in healthy donors. At the level of the study: The approximately 110 validation repertoires were reported in a later analysis to have been generated on the same platform as the roughly 720 first-cohort repertoires. Study conclusions and caveats: First-cohort TCR clusters tended to co-occur in the roughly 120 validation repertoires, a later analysis found. A list of about 160 TCR beta chains associated with cytomegalovirus was given.

Only in-frame clones appear in the TCRdb table, and some are missing; sequencing was by immunoSEQ multiplex PCR. The sample lists roughly 43,000 clones, about 93% seen once, with less than 6.5% in the top ten. Germline loops: CDR1 LNHDA, CDR2 SQIVND (reference sequence). The CDR3 runs 14 residues. J was trimmed by 7 bases and V by 8 bases; bases with no gene match: 10. Regarding this clone: Its antigen is not identified.

This receptor was taken from a young man in good health and CMV-seronegative. This chain joins TRBV19 and TRBJ2-1; 8 bases line up with TRBD2. Sequences were obtained from PBMCs. The CDR3 DNA reads TGTGCCAGTGCCCCGGGAGGGCCAGTGAATGAGCAGTTCTTC. It codes for CASAPGGPVNEQFF.